A selection of T cell receptor beta chains follows, all from one sample in a study of T cell responses to AZD1222 COVID-19 vaccine. The protocol was immunoSEQ multiplex PCR, while the TCRdb copy is restricted to in-frame clones and leaves out a portion. The sample lists about 110,000 clones; roughly 90% were seen once. This material consisted of peripheral blood, taken on day 0 of AZD1222 vaccination. The receptor set was obtained from an adult in good health. The CDR3 runs from the conserved cysteine through the conserved F or W. D genes are given only for firm matches. Clone sizes are given selectively: once, few, many, or a class where the clone is expanded.

D	J	size	V	DNA	CDR3
NA	TRBJ2-1	once	TRBV10-1	TGCGCCAGTAATGCGGGGGCCTCCTACAATGAGCAGTTCTTC	CASNAGASYNEQFF
NA	TRBJ2-7	NA	TRBV5-1	TGCGCCAGCAGCCAATCTATACAGGCAAGGACCTACGAGCAGTACTTC	CASSQSIQARTYEQYF
NA	TRBJ1-1	NA	TRBV28	TGTGCCAGCAGTTTATTCACGACGATGAACACTGAAGCTTTCTTT	CASSLFTTMNTEAFF
NA	TRBJ1-1	NA	TRBV19	TGTGCCAGTAGTATAGGCGGAGCTGAAGCTTTCTTT	CASSIGGAEAFF
TRBD1	TRBJ2-5	once	TRBV4-2	TGTGCCAGCAGCCAAGTAACAGGGGGGCAAGAGACCCAGTACTTC	CASSQVTGGQETQYF
NA	TRBJ2-2	NA	TRBV25-1	TGTGCCAGCAGTGAAGCAAAGGGCACCACCGGGGAGCTGTTTTTT	CASSEAKGTTGELFF
NA	TRBJ2-5	NA	TRBV24-1	TGTGCCACCAGTGCGGGTGCCAGGACCCAGTACTTC	CATSAGARTQYF
TRBD1	TRBJ2-2	NA	TRBV5-4	TGTGCCAGCAGCTTTGACAGGGGGCTAGGTTCGGACACCGGGGAGCTGTTTTTT	CASSFDRGLGSDTGELFF
NA	TRBJ2-1	medium-sized	TRBV4-2	TGTGCCAGCAGCCAAGTCGGGGAAAATGAGCAGTTCTTC	CASSQVGENEQFF
NA	TRBJ2-3	NA	TRBV6-4	TGTGCCAGCAGTGCCGGGACTACAGATACGCAGTATTTT	CASSAGTTDTQYF
NA	TRBJ2-3	once	TRBV28	TGTGCCAGCTCATCCCCGCTCACAGATACGCAGTATTTT	CASSSPLTDTQYF
NA	TRBJ2-2	NA	TRBV28	TGTGCCAGCAGTGGGGGCATTAGGGCCGGGGAGCTGTTTTTT	CASSGGIRAGELFF
NA	TRBJ1-1	NA	TRBV10-1	TGCGCCAGCAGTCCCGGGGACCTCGGGAACACTGAAGCTTTCTTT	CASSPGDLGNTEAFF
NA	TRBJ2-7	once	TRBV27	TGTGCCAGCAGTTTAGATGACTCCTACGAGCAGTACTTC	CASSLDDSYEQYF
NA	TRBJ1-4	NA	TRBV19	TGTGCCAGTAGTATAGCACAGGGTGGTGAAAAACTGTTTTTT	CASSIAQGGEKLFF
NA	TRBJ2-7	NA	TRBV3-1/TRBV3-2	TGTGCCAGCAGCCAAGAGAACACAGGGTTTAAAGAGCAGTACTTC	CASSQENTGFKEQYF
NA	TRBJ2-3	NA	TRBV7-8	TGTGCCAGCAGCTTCGGGGGGCCGACAGATACGCAGTATTTT	CASSFGGPTDTQYF
TRBD2	TRBJ2-1	few	TRBV3-1/TRBV3-2	TGTGCCAGCAGCCAGCGCCTAGCGGGGCTTATTACCTACAATGAGCAGTTCTTC	CASSQRLAGLITYNEQFF
NA	TRBJ2-1	NA	TRBV5-6	TGTGCCAGCAGCTTTCGAGACAGCTACAATGAGCAGTTCTTC	CASSFRDSYNEQFF
TRBD2	TRBJ2-7	NA	TRBV4-1	TGCGCCAGCGTGGGGGAGGGCGAGCAGTACTTC	CASVGEGEQYF
NA	TRBJ2-7	NA	TRBV4-1	TGCGCCAGCAGCCTGTTACCGGGACCCCCGATGGACGAGCAGTACTTC	CASSLLPGPPMDEQYF
NA	TRBJ2-3	NA	TRBV11-2	TGTGCCAGCAGCTTATCGACGGAAACTCTGTATTTT	CASSLSTETLYF
NA	TRBJ2-3	NA	TRBV30	TGTGCCTGGAGTCTACAGGGGTCGGGGGTCGGATTT	CAWSLQGSGVGF
NA	TRBJ2-7	NA	TRBV6-5	TGTGCCGTGCGGCTTAAGGACGGAGCCTACGAGCAGTACTTC	CAVRLKDGAYEQYF
NA	TRBJ2-3	NA	TRBV5-4	TGTGCCAGCAGACATAGCACAGATACGCAGTATTTT	CASRHSTDTQYF
TRBD1	TRBJ1-6	NA	TRBV6-5	TGTGCCAGCAGTTACACAAGACAGGGCGGAAATTCACCCCTCCACTTT	CASSYTRQGGNSPLHF
TRBD2	TRBJ2-3	NA	TRBV28	TGTGCCAGCAGTTTATTGTCTAGCGGGGGCACAGATACGCAGTATTTT	CASSLLSSGGTDTQYF
NA	TRBJ2-7	NA	TRBV5-1	TGCGCCAGCAGCTTGACGGACAGCTTATCCTACGAGCAGTACTTC	CASSLTDSLSYEQYF
TRBD1	TRBJ1-4	NA	TRBV7-9	TGTGCCAGCAGCTCCGCACGGGGACAGAATAATGAAAAACTGTTTTTT	CASSSARGQNNEKLFF
NA	TRBJ1-5	NA	TRBV28	TGTGCCAGCAGTGTGGGGCAGCCCCAGCATTTT	CASSVGQPQHF
NA	TRBJ1-2	NA	TRBV2	TGTGCCAGCAGACCACAGGGACCTTATGGCTACACCTTC	CASRPQGPYGYTF
NA	TRBJ1-1	NA	TRBV12-3/TRBV12-4	TGTGCCAGCAGTCTCGGGGGGTTTGAAGCTTTCTTT	CASSLGGFEAFF
NA	TRBJ2-2	NA	TRBV6-5	TGTGCCATAGGGACCACGAACACCGGGGAGCTGTTTTTT	CAIGTTNTGELFF
TRBD1	TRBJ2-3	NA	TRBV6-1	TGTGCCAGCAGTGACGCGGGACAGGGGGCGAGAGATACGCAGTATTTT	CASSDAGQGARDTQYF
TRBD1	TRBJ2-1	NA	TRBV6-5	TGTGCCAGCAGAAGGGACAGGGGATCCTACAATGAGCAGTTCTTC	CASRRDRGSYNEQFF
NA	TRBJ1-2	few	TRBV4-1	TGCGCCAGCAGCCAGTTGACGGGATGGAGCTACACCTTC	CASSQLTGWSYTF
NA	TRBJ1-3	NA	TRBV12-1	TGTGCCAGCAGCCAATCGGGACAGCGAAACACCATATATTTT	CASSQSGQRNTIYF
NA	TRBJ1-1	NA	TRBV18	TGTGCCAGCTCACCCACCCAAAACACTGAAGCTTTCTTT	CASSPTQNTEAFF
NA	TRBJ2-7	NA	TRBV6-5	TGTGCCAGCAGTTCCCTGGACTGGTGGAGACCCTACGAGCAGTACTTC	CASSSLDWWRPYEQYF
NA	TRBJ1-5	NA	TRBV5-8	TGTGCCAGCAGTAGGGACGGTTTCGGTGAGCCCCAGCATTTT	CASSRDGFGEPQHF
TRBD1	TRBJ2-7	NA	TRBV5-4	TGTGCCAGCAGCTTCCGGGACAGGGGCCACGAGCAGTACTTC	CASSFRDRGHEQYF
TRBD1	TRBJ2-5	NA	TRBV7-9	TGTGCCAGCAGCCAGACAGGGGGCATGGGTAAGACCCAGTACTTC	CASSQTGGMGKTQYF
TRBD1	TRBJ1-3	NA	TRBV6-6	TGTGCCAGCAGCTCCGGACAGGGAGGAAACACCATATATTTT	CASSSGQGGNTIYF
NA	TRBJ2-7	NA	TRBV6-5	TGTGCCTCCAATAACGACGGACCCTACGAGCAGTACTTC	CASNNDGPYEQYF